This T cell receptor (beta chain) was captured in a study of OX40 agonist ivuxolimab in advanced cancers. As for the study in general: Mean age about 60 years, range about 23 to 85; about 85% male. General study points: Partly responding patients at 0.1-3.0 mg/kg showed some of the smallest clonal expansion. Low levels of normalized T-cell clonal expansion also appeared in some nonresponders.

Using immunoSEQ multiplex PCR, the repertoire was profiled, and TCRdb retains in-frame clones only, with some absent. The sample contains more than 10,000 clones, about four fifths of which appear only once. A word on this clone: The antigen remains unidentified.

This CDR3 spans 14 amino acids. Trimming took 10 bases from V and 4 from J; bases not matched to a gene: 6. Per the germline V gene, CDR1 is MNHEY and CDR2 is SMNVEV (reference sequence). The sequencing here drew on CD4+ or CD8+ T cells sorted from blood, taken in a trial of the OX40 agonist ivuxolimab. V usage is TRBV27 and J usage is TRBJ2-7, with 14 bases aligning to TRBD2. The TCR comes from an adult with an advanced solid tumor such as melanoma, head and neck, liver or kidney cancer. The CDR3 bases are TGTGCCACGGGACTAGCGGGAGCTCGGTACGAGCAGTACTTC. Its translation is CATGLAGARYEQYF.